One sample yielded the 2 T cell receptor beta chains listed below, sequenced in a study of CD8+ T cells in alopecia areata. Pooled cells of cutaneous lymph node origin were sorted on CD4, CD8alpha, NKG2D, NKG2ACE and other markers. After isolation, RNA underwent reverse transcription to generate cDNA as the sequencing template. Libraries were prepared by immunoSEQ multiplex PCR; TCRdb keeps only in-frame clonotypes and omits some of them. The data show more than 250,000 clones, with none appearing a single time. Material: CD4+ T cells sorted from a lymph node. The receptors were gathered from a C3H/HeJ mouse with alopecia areata. This strain has MHC haplotype H2-k.

This clone appeared a few times. Genes and germline come from the mouse. The sequence runs out 4 residues before the end of the CDR3; the remainder is reconstructed from the germline J gene. This CDR3 is also generated by other DNA sequences in the sample. This chain uses TRBV13-2 with TRBJ2-7; weak D call: TRBD1 (5 bases). Germline V gene data show CDR1 as NNHNN and CDR2 as SYGAGS (reference sequence). There are 12 residues in the CDR3. This CDR3 is CASGDGQYEQYF. The part of the CDR3 DNA that was read is TGTGCCAGCGGTGATGGACAGTAT.

This clone was counted a few times. Gene names refer to mouse genes. The read ends 4 residues before the CDR3 terminus; that terminus is restored from the germline J gene. The chain links TRBV13-1 to TRBJ2-1; D is uncertain. Germline lookup yields CDR1 NSHNY and CDR2 SYGAGN. V was cut by 0 bases and J by 5 bases, with 6 bases left in between. The CDR3 covers 13 residues. Partial CDR3 DNA: TGTGCCAGCAGTGATGTCTGGCATGCT. As protein: CASSDVWHA. In full, the CDR3 reads CASSDVWHAEQFF.